This T cell receptor beta chain was sequenced during a study of blood T cells in healthy people across ages. PBMCs numbering at least 7 million were isolated per sample. The amount of total RNA extracted per sample was at least 6 micrograms. This CDR3 region has 14 residues. CDR1 and CDR2 (germline): MNHEY, SVGAGI. V lost 6 bases and J 4 bases, leaving 14 bases between the germline ends. Primers used in a second PCR of roughly 7 to 12 cycles were a sample-barcoded 5' primer and a J-beta primer mix. All cDNA molecules were each tagged by a template-switch adaptor with 12 random nucleotides. TCRdb re-derived calls from the 5' RACE reads in MiXCR, one entry per CDR3 protein. The sample has some 710,000 distinct CDR3 sequences; about 24% are singletons. In regard to this clonotype: The antigen remains undetermined.

Study-wide results and limits: From one million sequenced T cells, diversity estimates were lower bounds.

The specimen was blood. The V and J genes are TRBV6-5 and TRBJ2-3, with D perhaps given as TRBD1 or TRBD2 (5 bases each). The clonotype originates from a man in his 70s in good health. The CDR3 DNA follows: TGTGCCAGCAGATACGGGACCAGCGCAGATACGCAGTATTTT. It yields the protein CASRYGTSADTQYF.